The 27 T cell receptor beta chains given below trace back to one sample, sequenced in a study of cytomegalovirus exposure and HLA in healthy donors. The study ran its PCR with 60 Vbeta and 13 Jbeta primers. Here immunoSEQ multiplex PCR was the method, and the copy in TCRdb shows in-frame clones only, minus some. This table lists tens of thousands of clones. Sequenced material: PBMCs. Receptor source: a male donor in good health and CMV-seronegative.

V usage is TRBV25-1 and J usage is TRBJ2-1; D perhaps matches TRBD2 (6 bases). This CDR3 comprises 13 residues. V was clipped by 5 bases and J by 10 bases, with 15 bases between them. CDR1 is MGHDK and CDR2 is SYGVNS in the germline V gene. The CDR3 nucleotides read TGTGCCAGCAGTTCCCCTGGAGGGTCCGAGCAGTTCTTC. Translation: CASSSPGGSEQFF.

This chain connects TRBV6-6 to TRBJ2-5; tentatively, D is TRBD2 (5 bases). Germline values: CDR1 MNHNY, CDR2 SVGAGI (reference sequence). Trimming shortened V by 7 bases and J by 4 bases, and 19 bases separated the two germline ends. This CDR3 has 15 residues. Here the CDR3 DNA reads TGTGCCAGCACCGCGGACTTGGGGTTTCGAGAGACCCAGTACTTC. Translating it yields CASTADLGFRETQYF.

The chain carries TRBV6-1 and TRBJ2-7; D is unresolved. The germline V and J ends were trimmed by 4 bases and 4 bases, with 11 bases remaining between them. CDR3 length equals 13 residues. The germline gives CDR1 MNHNS, CDR2 SASEGT. The CDR3 protein is CASSVRIMYEQYF. The CDR3 DNA sequence: TGTGCCAGCAGTGTTAGAATAATGTACGAGCAGTACTTC.

V is TRBV5-6 and J is TRBJ2-7; 7 bases align to TRBD1. CDR3 length: 13 residues. The V segment lost 2 bases and the J segment 6 bases; nucleotides outside the gene matches: 5. Germline CDR1 reads SGHDT; CDR2 reads YYEEEE. CDR3 nucleotides: TGTGCCAGCAGCTTCGGGGACAGATGCGAGCAGTACTTC. Amino acid sequence: CASSFGDRCEQYF. Drawing the rest from reference TRBV5-6 and TRBJ2-7, the complete variable domain is DAGVTQSPTHLIKTRGQQVTLRCSPKSGHDTVSWYQQALGQGPQFIFQYYEEEERQRGNFPDRFSGHQFPNYSSELNVNALLLGDSALYLCASSFGDRCEQYFGPGTRLTVT.

The chain combines TRBV6-6 with TRBJ2-1; 12 bases are shared with TRBD2. In germline, CDR1 is MNHNY, CDR2 SVGAGI (reference sequence). The CDR3 length is 16 residues. V gave up 3 bases and J gave up 6 bases; unmatched junction bases: 6. The CDR3 DNA is TGTGCCAGCAGTTATAGCCGACTAGCGGGAGTCAATGAGCAGTTCTTC. Translating gives CASSYSRLAGVNEQFF.

CDR3 in DNA: TGCGCCAGCAGCCAAGTCCTGAGAGATGAGCAGTTCTTC. Its translation is CASSQVLRDEQFF. V usage is TRBV4-1 and J usage is TRBJ2-1, with unresolved D. The CDR3 has 13 amino acids. The V and J ends lost 1 base and 8 bases respectively, with 9 bases between them. Germline V CDR1 and CDR2: MGHRA, YSYEKL.

The chain recombines TRBV6-4 with TRBJ1-1; perhaps TRBD1 as D (6 bases). The germline V gene encodes CDR1 MRHNA and CDR2 SNTAGT. The CDR3 is made up of 14 amino acids. V was trimmed by 5 bases and J by 6 bases, leaving 16 bases between them. This CDR3 reads CASSLTLGGSEAFF. The CDR3 nucleotides are TGTGCCAGCAGTCTAACTTTAGGGGGATCTGAAGCTTTCTTT.

The CDR3 DNA is TGTGCCTGGAAGGACAGGCACTACGAGCAGTACTTC. Translation: CAWKDRHYEQYF. The gene calls are TRBV30 and TRBJ2-7; TRBD1 matches at 7 bases. The V gene end was trimmed by 4 bases and the J gene end by 3 bases; junction bases not matched to a gene: 3. The CDR3 covers 12 residues. Germline V gene data show CDR1 as GTSNPN and CDR2 as SVGIG (reference sequence).

This chain connects TRBV19 to TRBJ1-2, with 7 bases aligning to TRBD1. J lost 9 bases, V lost 3 bases, and 10 bases had no gene match. CDR1 and CDR2 (germline): LNHDA, SQIVND (reference sequence). The CDR3 sequence is 14 residues long. The CDR3 DNA reads as TGTGCCAGTAGTATTGCAGGGGGTCGTAATAGCTACACCTTC. Translation: CASSIAGGRNSYTF.

As for this clone: The junction and the germline gene differ at one end; a read error may be behind it. The V and J genes are TRBV7-8 and TRBJ1-2; TRBD1 matches at 7 bases. The CDR3 sequence is 15 residues long. Germline V lookup: CDR1 SGHVS, CDR2 FQNEAQ. DNA for the CDR3: TGTGCCAGCAGCCCCAGACAGGGAGAGGGGGATGGCTACAACTTC. Protein sequence: CASSPRQGEGDGYNF.

On this clone itself: At one boundary the junction diverges from the germline segment, which might be a read error. V gene TRBV30 combines with J gene TRBJ2-1, with 8 bases aligning to TRBD2. Germline V gene sequence: CDR1 GTSNPN, CDR2 SVGIG (reference sequence). CDR3 length: 16 amino acids. The CDR3 bases are TGTGCCCGGAGTGGCCCCCGGACTAGCCCCCACAATGAGCAGTTCTTC. Residues: CARSGPRTSPHNEQFF.

V usage is TRBV18 and J usage is TRBJ2-5; a possible D gene is TRBD2 (5 bases). Trimming cost V 3 bases and J 5 bases, with 13 bases left between them. This CDR3 region has 14 residues. Germline-derived CDR1 and CDR2 are KGHSH and LQKENI. The DNA of the CDR3 is TGTGCCAGCTCACCGGACTTTTACCGGGAGACCCAGTACTTC. This codes for CASSPDFYRETQYF.

This chain connects TRBV19 to TRBJ2-3; D not resolved. Germline V gene data show CDR1 as LNHDA and CDR2 as SQIVND (reference sequence). The CDR3 length is 12 residues. Trimming cost V 6 bases and J 1 base, with 5 bases left between them. In DNA, the CDR3 is TGTGCCAGTAGCCCCGGCACAGATACGCAGTATTTT. This gives the protein CASSPGTDTQYF.

The chain employs TRBV6-5 and TRBJ1-2; 7 bases line up with TRBD1. This CDR3 contains 15 residues. Trimming at V came to 7 bases and at J to 4 bases, leaving 12 bases not matched to a gene. Germline V lookup: CDR1 MNHEY, CDR2 SVGAGI. This chain's CDR3 is CASTRDSGGVYGYTF. For the CDR3, the DNA is TGTGCCAGCACTCGTGACTCAGGGGGTGTCTATGGCTACACCTTC.

The CDR3 here is CASSPSGTDTQYF. Written as DNA, the CDR3 is TGTGCCAGCTCACCGAGCGGGACAGATACGCAGTATTTT. This sequence joins TRBV18 and TRBJ2-3; weak D call: TRBD2 (6 bases). The CDR3 extends over 13 amino acids. V gave up 3 bases and J gave up 3 bases, with 7 bases separating them. The germline V gene has CDR1 KGHSH and CDR2 LQKENI.

The chain carries TRBV21-1 and TRBJ2-1; TRBD2 is the table's D call, not checked against the DNA. TRBV21-1 is termed a pseudogene. The CDR3 extends over 13 amino acids. CDR3 protein: CASSKPVGNEQFF. CDR3 coding DNA: TGTGCCAGCAGCAAACCAGTCGGGAATGAGCAGTTCTTC.

The rearrangement uses TRBV5-1 and TRBJ2-7; TRBD2 is a possible D gene (6 bases). The CDR3 is 15 residues long. Between the trimmed V and J ends, which lost 0 bases and 0 bases, there was a span of 10 bases. Per germline, CDR1 SGHRS and CDR2 YFSETQ. The CDR3 DNA reads as TGCGCCAGCAGCTTGGGGGGACTCCCCTCCTACGAGCAGTACTTC. This codes for CASSLGGLPSYEQYF.

The gene calls are TRBV6-1 and TRBJ2-3, with TRBD2 identical over 7 bases. The germline V gene has CDR1 MNHNS and CDR2 SASEGT. This CDR3 is 15 amino acids long. The ends lost 4 bases at V and 1 base at J; junction bases unmatched: 5. Here the CDR3 DNA reads TGTGCCAGCAGTGTAATTGGGGGGGGCACAGATACGCAGTATTTT. Amino acid sequence: CASSVIGGGTDTQYF.

The rearrangement joins TRBV19 to TRBJ1-2; D gene uncertain. The CDR3 spans 16 residues. V lost 8 bases to trimming and J lost 4 bases, with 23 bases between them. Germline values: CDR1 LNHDA, CDR2 SQIVND (reference sequence). The CDR3 loop is CASEVPANTRVYGYTF. CDR3 coding DNA: TGTGCCAGTGAGGTCCCTGCAAACACGAGGGTCTATGGCTACACCTTC.

This sequence joins TRBV7-7 and TRBJ2-5; 7 bases line up with TRBD1. After removal of 2 bases from V and 2 bases from J, the junction contained 5 bases not matched to a gene. Germline V gene data show CDR1 as SSHAT and CDR2 as FNYEAQ (reference sequence). The CDR3 contains 15 residues. CDR3 loop: CASSLLVRGQETQYF. The CDR3 bases are TGTGCCAGCAGCTTACTCGTCAGGGGGCAAGAGACCCAGTACTTC.

V is TRBV4-3 and J is TRBJ1-3; D gene ambiguous. With 0 bases removed from V and 9 bases from J, the gap between germline ends came to 9 bases. The CDR3 is 13 amino acids. Germline V CDR1 and CDR2: LGHNA, YSLEER. CDR3 residues: CASSQDIGSTIYF. The CDR3 bases are TGCGCCAGCAGCCAAGATATCGGGTCCACCATATATTTT.

Comments on this clone: Other DNA sequences from this sample encode an identical CDR3 as well. This chain connects TRBV5-6 to TRBJ2-5; 13 positions match TRBD2. The germline V gene encodes CDR1 SGHDT and CDR2 YYEEEE. The length of the CDR3 is 16 residues. V lost 4 bases, J lost 3 bases, and 6 bases stayed unmatched. The DNA for the CDR3 is TGTGCCAGCAGCCTTGGACTAGCGGGAGTCGAAGAGACCCAGTACTTC. Its translation: CASSLGLAGVEETQYF.

The chain recombines TRBV19 with TRBJ1-5; 8 bases map to TRBD1. Per germline, CDR1 LNHDA and CDR2 SQIVND (reference sequence). This CDR3 contains 16 residues. The ends lost 2 bases at V and 4 bases at J; junction bases unmatched: 7. The chain's CDR3 is CASSILRGRGNQPQHF. CDR3 bases: TGTGCCAGTAGTATACTCAGGGGGCGGGGGAATCAGCCCCAGCATTTT.

This chain links TRBV25-1 with TRBJ2-5, with D unclear. The DNA end favors TRBJ2-7, so the J call may be wrong. The CDR3 sequence is 13 residues long. The germline V gene encodes CDR1 MGHDK and CDR2 SYGVNS. The CDR3 DNA reads TGTGCCAGCAGTGAATATTTAGACTACGAGCAGTACTTC. Translating it yields CASSEYLDYEQYF.

V usage is TRBV4-1 and J usage is TRBJ1-5; D ambiguous. CDR1 is MGHRA, CDR2 YSYEKL, per germline. V was trimmed by 0 bases and J by 3 bases, leaving 12 bases between them. The CDR3 is made up of 16 amino acids. CDR3 protein: CASSQERAGVNQPQHF. CDR3 nucleotide sequence: TGCGCCAGCAGCCAAGAACGGGCGGGAGTCAATCAGCCCCAGCATTTT.

The rearrangement joins TRBV5-1 to TRBJ2-1; TRBD2 matches at 9 bases. The germline gives CDR1 SGHRS, CDR2 YFSETQ. The V and J ends lost 0 bases and 9 bases, in that order; junction bases with no gene match: 7. This CDR3 has 15 residues. CDR3 sequence reads: CASSLVPSGTGEQFF. CDR3 bases: TGCGCCAGCAGCTTGGTACCTAGCGGGACGGGTGAGCAGTTCTTC.

In the case of this clone: This CDR3 is also generated by other DNA sequences in the sample. The gene calls are TRBV15 and TRBJ2-1; no clear D gene. The CDR3 is 14 residues long. Germline V gene data show CDR1 as LNHNV and CDR2 as YYDKDF (reference sequence). V shed 1 base and J shed 0 bases, with 4 bases lying between them. CDR3 nucleotides: TGTGCCACCAGCAGAGGAGGCTCCTACAATGAGCAGTTCTTC. Its protein is CATSRGGSYNEQFF.